Following are 2 T cell receptor beta chains from one sample sequenced in a study of T cell responses to AZD1222 COVID-19 vaccine. Using immunoSEQ multiplex PCR, the repertoire was profiled, and TCRdb retains in-frame clones only, with some absent. The top ten hold 3% to 4% of the sample, which has 90,000 to 150,000 clones, roughly 88% seen once. The starting material was peripheral blood, obtained on day 0 of AZD1222 vaccination. The receptors here all came from an adult in good health.

The chain carries TRBV7-8 and TRBJ1-1; maybe TRBD1 (6 bases). Looked up from germline, CDR1 is SGHVS and CDR2 is FQNEAQ. With 5 bases removed from V and 2 bases from J, the gap between germline ends came to 12 bases. The CDR3 spans 14 residues. The CDR3 nucleotides read TGTGCCAGCAGCAGGACAGAAACCAACACTGAAGCTTTCTTT. Translated: CASSRTETNTEAFF.

This clone was found once. The J gene is TRBJ2-7, the V gene TRBV7-3, with D uncertain. This CDR3 comprises 13 residues. Germline V CDR1 and CDR2: SGHTA, FQGTGA. The ends were cut back, 1 base at V and 4 bases at J, with 8 bases in the middle. As DNA, the CDR3 is TGTGCCAGCAGCTTAAATCCCGGGTACGAGCAGTACTTC. Translating gives CASSLNPGYEQYF.